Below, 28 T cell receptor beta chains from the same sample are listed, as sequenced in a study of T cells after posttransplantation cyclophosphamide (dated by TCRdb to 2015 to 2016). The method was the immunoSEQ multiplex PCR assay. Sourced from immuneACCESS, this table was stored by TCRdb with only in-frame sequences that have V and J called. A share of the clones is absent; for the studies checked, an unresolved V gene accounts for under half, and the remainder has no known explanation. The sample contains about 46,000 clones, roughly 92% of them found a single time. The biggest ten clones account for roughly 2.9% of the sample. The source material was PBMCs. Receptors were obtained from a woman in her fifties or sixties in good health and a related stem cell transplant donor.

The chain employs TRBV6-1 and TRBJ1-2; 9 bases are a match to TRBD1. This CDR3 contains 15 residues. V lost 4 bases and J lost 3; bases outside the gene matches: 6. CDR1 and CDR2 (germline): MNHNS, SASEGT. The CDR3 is CASSGGTGRDYGYTF. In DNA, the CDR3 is TGTGCCAGCAGTGGAGGGACAGGGAGGGACTATGGCTACACCTTC.

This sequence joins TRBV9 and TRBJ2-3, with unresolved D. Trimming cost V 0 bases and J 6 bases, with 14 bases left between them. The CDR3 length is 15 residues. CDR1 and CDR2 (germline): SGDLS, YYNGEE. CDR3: CASSVGLVDHDTQYF. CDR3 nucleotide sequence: TGTGCCAGCAGCGTAGGACTCGTCGACCACGATACGCAGTATTTT.

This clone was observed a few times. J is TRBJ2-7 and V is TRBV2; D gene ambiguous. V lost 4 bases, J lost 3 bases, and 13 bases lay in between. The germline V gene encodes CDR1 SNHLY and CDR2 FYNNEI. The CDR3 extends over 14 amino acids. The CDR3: CASSAGRTDYEQYF. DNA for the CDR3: TGTGCCAGCAGTGCAGGCAGAACAGACTACGAGCAGTACTTC.

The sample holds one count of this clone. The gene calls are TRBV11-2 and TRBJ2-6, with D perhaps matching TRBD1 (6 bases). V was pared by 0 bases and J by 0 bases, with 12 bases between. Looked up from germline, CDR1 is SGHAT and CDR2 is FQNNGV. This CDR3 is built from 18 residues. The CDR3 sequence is CASSLDPGAVSGANVLTF. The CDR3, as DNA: TGTGCCAGCAGCTTAGATCCAGGGGCGGTCTCTGGGGCCAACGTCCTGACTTTC.

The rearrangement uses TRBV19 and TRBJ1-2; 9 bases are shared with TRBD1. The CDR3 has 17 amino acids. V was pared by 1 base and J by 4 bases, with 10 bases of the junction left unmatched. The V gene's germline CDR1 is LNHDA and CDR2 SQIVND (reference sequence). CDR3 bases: TGTGCCAGTAGTATAGGAGGGACAGGGCAGAACACCTATGGCTACACCTTC. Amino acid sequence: CASSIGGTGQNTYGYTF.

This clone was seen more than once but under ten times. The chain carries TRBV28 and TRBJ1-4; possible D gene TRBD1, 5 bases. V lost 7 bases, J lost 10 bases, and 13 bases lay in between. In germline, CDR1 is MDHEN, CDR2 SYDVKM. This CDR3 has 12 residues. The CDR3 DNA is TGTGCCAGCACCCTAATGGGGGGAAAACTGTTTTTT. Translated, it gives CASTLMGGKLFF. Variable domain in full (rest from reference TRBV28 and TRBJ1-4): DVKVTQSSRYLVKRTGEKVFLECVQDMDHENMFWYRQDPGLGLRLIYFSYDVKMKEKGDIPEGYSVSREKKERFSLILESASTNQTSMYLCASTLMGGKLFFGSGTQLSVL.

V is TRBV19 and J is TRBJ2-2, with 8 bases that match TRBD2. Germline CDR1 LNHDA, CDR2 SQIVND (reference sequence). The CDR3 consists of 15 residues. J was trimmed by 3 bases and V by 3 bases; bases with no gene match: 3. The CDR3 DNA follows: TGTGCCAGTAGTATCTACGGGAGGGACACCGGGGAGCTGTTTTTT. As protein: CASSIYGRDTGELFF.

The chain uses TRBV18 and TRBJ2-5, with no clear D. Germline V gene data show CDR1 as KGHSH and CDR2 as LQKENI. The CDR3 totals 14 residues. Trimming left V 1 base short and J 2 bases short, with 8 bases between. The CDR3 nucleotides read TGTGCCAGCTCACCACAGCAGGCACAAGAGACCCAGTACTTC. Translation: CASSPQQAQETQYF.

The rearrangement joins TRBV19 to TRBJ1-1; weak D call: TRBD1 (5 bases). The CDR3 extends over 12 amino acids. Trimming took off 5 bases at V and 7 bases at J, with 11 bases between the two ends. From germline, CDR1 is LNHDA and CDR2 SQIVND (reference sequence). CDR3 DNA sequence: TGTGCCAGTAGTGATACGGGGGTTGAAGCTTTCTTT. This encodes CASSDTGVEAFF.

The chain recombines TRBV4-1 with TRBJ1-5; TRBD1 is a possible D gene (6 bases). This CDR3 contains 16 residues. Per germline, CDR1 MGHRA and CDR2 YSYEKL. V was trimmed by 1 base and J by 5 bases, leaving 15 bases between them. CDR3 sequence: CASSQGGHPADQPQHF. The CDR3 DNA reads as TGCGCCAGCAGCCAAGGGGGGCATCCAGCGGATCAGCCCCAGCATTTT.

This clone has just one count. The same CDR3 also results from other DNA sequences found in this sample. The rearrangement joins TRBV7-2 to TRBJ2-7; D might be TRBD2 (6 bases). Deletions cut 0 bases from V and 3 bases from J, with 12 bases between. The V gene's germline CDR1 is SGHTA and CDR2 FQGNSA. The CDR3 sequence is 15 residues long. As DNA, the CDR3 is TGTGCCAGCAGCTTAGCCCGCCTGGGGGGCTACGAGCAGTACTTC. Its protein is CASSLARLGGYEQYF.

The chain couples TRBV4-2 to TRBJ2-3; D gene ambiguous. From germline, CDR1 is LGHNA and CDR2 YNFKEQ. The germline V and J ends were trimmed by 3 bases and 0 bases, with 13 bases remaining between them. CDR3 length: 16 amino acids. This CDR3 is CASSHELPSSTDTQYF. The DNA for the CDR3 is TGTGCCAGCAGCCACGAGCTTCCATCCAGCACAGATACGCAGTATTTT.

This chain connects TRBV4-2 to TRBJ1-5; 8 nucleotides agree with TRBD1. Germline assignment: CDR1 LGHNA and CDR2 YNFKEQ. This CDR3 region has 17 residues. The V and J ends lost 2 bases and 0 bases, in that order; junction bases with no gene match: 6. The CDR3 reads CASSQPGTGHSNQPQHF. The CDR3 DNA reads TGTGCCAGCAGCCAACCGGGGACAGGTCATAGCAATCAGCCCCAGCATTTT.

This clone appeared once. CDR3 sequence reads: CASKDDRGDNQPQHF. The CDR3 DNA is TGTGCCAGCAAGGATGACAGGGGCGACAATCAGCCCCAGCATTTT. The V gene is TRBV6-1, the J gene TRBJ1-5; TRBD1 matches 8 bases. Germline values: CDR1 MNHNS, CDR2 SASEGT. V lost 7 bases and J lost 3; bases outside the gene matches: 8. The CDR3 contains 15 residues.

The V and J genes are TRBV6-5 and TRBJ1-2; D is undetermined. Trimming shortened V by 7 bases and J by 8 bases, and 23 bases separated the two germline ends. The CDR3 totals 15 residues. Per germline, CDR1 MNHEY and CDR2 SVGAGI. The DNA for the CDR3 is TGTGCCAGCACCCGTCCTGCGGCGGCGCGTCGGGGCTACACCTTC. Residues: CASTRPAAARRGYTF.

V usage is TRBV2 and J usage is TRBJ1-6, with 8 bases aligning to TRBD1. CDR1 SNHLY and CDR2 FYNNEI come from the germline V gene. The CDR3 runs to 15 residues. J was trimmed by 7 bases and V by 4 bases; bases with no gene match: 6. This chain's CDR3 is CASSVDRGRNSPLHF. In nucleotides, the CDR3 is TGTGCCAGCAGTGTCGACAGGGGCAGGAATTCACCCCTCCACTTT.

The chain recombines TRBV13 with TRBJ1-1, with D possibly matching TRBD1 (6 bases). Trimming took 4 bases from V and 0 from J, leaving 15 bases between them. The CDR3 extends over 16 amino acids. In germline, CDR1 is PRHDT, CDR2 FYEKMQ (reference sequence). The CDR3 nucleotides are TGTGCCAGCAGCTCCAAGCGGACAGAGCTGAACACTGAAGCTTTCTTT. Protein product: CASSSKRTELNTEAFF.

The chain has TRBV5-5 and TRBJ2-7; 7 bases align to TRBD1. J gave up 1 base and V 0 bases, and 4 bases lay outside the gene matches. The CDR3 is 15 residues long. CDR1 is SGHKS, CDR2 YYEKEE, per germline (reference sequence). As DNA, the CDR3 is TGTGCCAGCAGCTTGGGGGGGACAGTATCCTACGAGCAGTACTTC. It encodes CASSLGGTVSYEQYF.

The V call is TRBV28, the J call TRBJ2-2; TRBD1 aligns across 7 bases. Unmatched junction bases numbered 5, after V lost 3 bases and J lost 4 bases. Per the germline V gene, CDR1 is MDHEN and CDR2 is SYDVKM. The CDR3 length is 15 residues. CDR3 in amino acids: CASSFLQGSTGELFF. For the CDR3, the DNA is TGTGCCAGCAGTTTCCTACAGGGGAGCACCGGGGAGCTGTTTTTT.

This chain's CDR3 is CASSPDFEQYF. The CDR3 nucleotides are TGTGCCAGCTCACCGGACTTCGAGCAGTACTTC. V and J are TRBV18 and TRBJ2-5, with D maybe TRBD2 (5 bases). Gene TRBJ2-7 matches the end of the DNA better, so the J call may be wrong. This CDR3 contains 11 residues. The germline V gene encodes CDR1 KGHSH and CDR2 LQKENI.

CDR3 protein: CASSSRDRDYNEQFF. For the CDR3, the DNA is TGTGCCAGCAGCTCCCGGGACAGGGACTACAATGAGCAGTTCTTC. The rearrangement links TRBV11-3 to TRBJ2-1; TRBD1 agrees at 9 bases. V lost 4 bases and J lost 3; bases outside the gene matches: 4. The germline V gene has CDR1 SGHNT and CDR2 YENEEA. The CDR3 is made up of 15 amino acids.

In DNA, the CDR3 is TGTGCCAGCAGCTCCCAGGGGGCCGGCTACACCTTC. This translates into CASSSQGAGYTF. The genes are TRBV7-9 and TRBJ1-2; TRBD1 matches 8 bases. This CDR3 spans 12 amino acids. After removal of 4 bases from V and 8 bases from J, the junction contained 3 bases not matched to a gene. Germline CDR1 is SEHNR and CDR2 is FQNEAQ (reference sequence).

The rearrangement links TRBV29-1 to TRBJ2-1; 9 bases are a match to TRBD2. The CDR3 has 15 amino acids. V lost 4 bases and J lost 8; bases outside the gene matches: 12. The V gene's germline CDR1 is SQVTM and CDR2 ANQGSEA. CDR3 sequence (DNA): TGCAGCGTTGGGCGAACGGGCGGGAGGGGAGATGAGCAGTTCTTC. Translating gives CSVGRTGGRGDEQFF.

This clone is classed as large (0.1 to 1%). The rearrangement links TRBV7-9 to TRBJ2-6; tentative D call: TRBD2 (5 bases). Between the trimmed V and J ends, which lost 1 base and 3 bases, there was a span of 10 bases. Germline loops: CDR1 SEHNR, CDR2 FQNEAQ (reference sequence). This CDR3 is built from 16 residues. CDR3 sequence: CASSLGGAGGANVLTF. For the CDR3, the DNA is TGTGCCAGCAGCTTAGGGGGAGCAGGTGGGGCCAACGTCCTGACTTTC.

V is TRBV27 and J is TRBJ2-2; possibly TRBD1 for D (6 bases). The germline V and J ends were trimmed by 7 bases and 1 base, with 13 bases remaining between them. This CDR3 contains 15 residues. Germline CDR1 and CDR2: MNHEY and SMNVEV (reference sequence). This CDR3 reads CASTPRTENTGELFF. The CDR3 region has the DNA TGTGCCAGCACCCCTCGGACAGAGAACACCGGGGAGCTGTTTTTT.

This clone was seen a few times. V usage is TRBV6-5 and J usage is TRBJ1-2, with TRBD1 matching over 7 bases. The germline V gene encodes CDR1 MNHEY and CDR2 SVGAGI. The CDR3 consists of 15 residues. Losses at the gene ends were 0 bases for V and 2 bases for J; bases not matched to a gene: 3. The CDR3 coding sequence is TGTGCCAGCAGTTACTCGACAGGGCCCAACTATGGCTACACCTTC. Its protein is CASSYSTGPNYGYTF.

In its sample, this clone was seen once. The CDR3 DNA sequence: TGTGCCAGTAGTCCCGGACAGGACTCTGGGGCCAACGTCCTGACTTTC. As protein: CASSPGQDSGANVLTF. The V call is TRBV19, the J call TRBJ2-6; 7 nucleotides agree with TRBD1. V lost 5 bases and J lost 0; bases outside the gene matches: 4. CDR3 length: 16 amino acids. Germline CDR1 and CDR2: LNHDA and SQIVND (reference sequence). The variable domain in full, with the rest retrieved from reference TRBV19 and TRBJ2-6, is DGGITQSPKYLFRKEGQNVTLSCEQNLNHDAMYWYRQDPGQGLRLIYYSQIVNDFQKGDIAEGYSVSREKKESFPLTVTSAQKNPTAFYLCASSPGQDSGANVLTFGAGSRLTVL.

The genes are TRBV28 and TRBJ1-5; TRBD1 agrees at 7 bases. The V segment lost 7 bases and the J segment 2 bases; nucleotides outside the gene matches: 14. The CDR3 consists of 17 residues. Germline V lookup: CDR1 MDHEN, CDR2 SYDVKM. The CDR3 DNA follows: TGTGCCAGCACCTTATGGGGGCCGACAGGGCGCAATCAGCCCCAGCATTTT. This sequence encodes CASTLWGPTGRNQPQHF.